The 3 T cell receptor beta chains presented below share a single source sample, sequenced in a study of early T cells in non-severe SARS-CoV-2 infection. TCRdb processed the 5' RACE reads anew with MiXCR; each CDR3 protein has one entry. The data show 60,000 to 65,000 distinct CDR3 sequences, with approximately 13% seen just once and around 4.5% held by the top ten. Specimen: whole blood. These receptors were obtained from an adult who was a healthcare worker with PCR-confirmed SARS-CoV-2 infection or an uninfected control (not recorded which).

This clonotype was seen a handful of times. V gene TRBV5-6 combines with J gene TRBJ1-2, with D maybe TRBD1 (5 bases). Germline CDR1 and CDR2: SGHDT and YYEEEE. This CDR3 has 16 amino acids. With 4 bases removed from V and 0 bases from J, the gap between germline ends came to 16 bases. CDR3 protein: CASSGGGRLANYGYTF. The CDR3 coding sequence is TGTGCCAGCAGCGGCGGGGGACGGCTAGCTAACTATGGCTACACCTTC.

The rearrangement joins TRBV27 to TRBJ1-1; D remains unclear. Germline values: CDR1 MNHEY, CDR2 SMNVEV (reference sequence). There are 14 residues in the CDR3. The germline V and J ends were trimmed by 5 bases and 6 bases, with 16 bases remaining between them. DNA for the CDR3: TGTGCCAGCAGTCCCTGGTTAAACAGCGCTGAAGCTTTCTTT. The encoded protein is CASSPWLNSAEAFF.

This clonotype was seen at least ten times. The chain combines TRBV12-3 or TRBV12-4 with TRBJ2-2; 11 nucleotides match TRBD2. CDR3 size: 16 residues. Germline trimming cut 7 bases from V and 5 bases from J; bases unmatched to any gene: 9. The CDR3 DNA reads as TGTGCCAGCACCTGGCGTAGCGGGAGGGGTACCGGGGAGCTGTTTTTT. As protein: CASTWRSGRGTGELFF.